This passage covers 31 T cell receptor beta chains from one sample sequenced in a study of control samples from healthy donors and cancer patients. Assay used: immunoSEQ multiplex PCR; TCRdb lists only in-frame clones, some missing. Among 93,000 or so clones listed, about 89% were seen once. Sequencing was performed on PBMCs. The receptors here all came from a man in his sixties with lung cancer.

The V call is TRBV18, the J call TRBJ1-4; 8 bases line up with TRBD1. The CDR3 contains 14 residues. J lost 4 bases, V lost 4 bases, and 2 bases had no gene match. Per germline, CDR1 KGHSH and CDR2 LQKENI. The CDR3 is CASSQDRVNEKLFF. CDR3 DNA: TGTGCCAGCTCACAGGACAGGGTTAATGAAAAACTGTTTTTT.

This sequence joins TRBV5-6 and TRBJ2-7; D is uncertain. CDR1 SGHDT and CDR2 YYEEEE come from the germline V gene. The CDR3 covers 11 residues. V lost 0 bases, J lost 4 bases, and 2 bases lay in between. In nucleotides, the CDR3 is TGTGCCAGCAGCTTGGGGTACGAGCAGTACGTC. It is translated as CASSLGYEQYV.

The chain is built from TRBV2 and TRBJ1-2; 8 bases fit TRBD1. V shed 4 bases and J 8 bases; nucleotides not matched to a gene: 6. The CDR3 spans 13 residues. Per germline, CDR1 SNHLY and CDR2 FYNNEI. The CDR3 DNA sequence: TGTGCCAGCAGTGTTCAGGGGGCATCGGGCTACACCTTC. Translation: CASSVQGASGYTF.

V is TRBV4-1 and J is TRBJ2-4, with D tentatively TRBD1 (5 bases). There are 16 residues in the CDR3. CDR1 MGHRA and CDR2 YSYEKL come from the germline V gene. With 8 bases removed from V and 1 base from J, the gap between germline ends came to 18 bases. The CDR3 bases are TGCGCCAGCTGTTGGACCGAACAGGTTGCCAAAAACATTCAGTACTTC. Translated: CASCWTEQVAKNIQYF.

The V and J genes are TRBV10-1 and TRBJ2-2, with TRBD1 identical over 7 bases. CDR1 WNHNN and CDR2 SYGVQD come from the germline V gene (reference sequence). Trimming removed 3 bases from V and 5 bases from J; junction bases left unmatched: 6. The CDR3 has 15 residues. CDR3 loop: CASSEGGLGTGELFF. The CDR3 nucleotides read TGCGCCAGCAGTGAAGGGGGCCTAGGAACCGGGGAGCTGTTTTTT.

The chain carries TRBV6-2 or TRBV6-3 and TRBJ1-5; D ambiguous. The germline V and J ends were trimmed by 8 bases and 1 base, with 9 bases remaining between them. This CDR3 contains 13 residues. Germline V gene data show CDR1 as MNHEY and CDR2 as SVGEGT. The DNA of the CDR3 is TGTGCCAGCCGCCGGGTCAGCAATCAGCCCCAGCATTTT. Translating it yields CASRRVSNQPQHF.

V is TRBV10-3 and J is TRBJ1-1; TRBD1 is a possible D gene (5 bases). V lost 2 bases, J lost 4 bases, and 11 bases lay in between. Germline values: CDR1 ENHRY, CDR2 SYGVKD. This CDR3 region has 14 residues. As DNA, the CDR3 is TGTGCCATCAGTGAGATGGGGGTGAGCACTGAAGCTTTCTTT. As protein: CAISEMGVSTEAFF.

The chain joins TRBV24-1 to TRBJ2-6; 7 bases align to TRBD1. This CDR3 has 16 residues. Germline V CDR1 and CDR2: KGHDR, SFDVKD. Losses at the gene ends were 3 bases for V and 0 bases for J; bases not matched to a gene: 1. Written as DNA, the CDR3 is TGTGCCACCAGTGATGGGACAGCCTCTGGGGCCAACGTCCTGACTTTC. This sequence encodes CATSDGTASGANVLTF.

The chain couples TRBV18 to TRBJ1-6, with 7 nucleotides matching TRBD1. The junction had 4 bases not matched to a gene; V was cut back by 2 bases and J by 9 bases. CDR1 is KGHSH, CDR2 LQKENI, per germline. The CDR3 totals 14 residues. CDR3 sequence: CASSPTGVSSPLHF. CDR3 bases: TGTGCCAGCTCACCAACAGGGGTTAGTTCACCCCTCCACTTT.

The gene calls are TRBV5-1 and TRBJ2-2, with D possibly matching TRBD1 (6 bases). This CDR3 is built from 15 residues. Deletions cut 4 bases from V and 4 bases from J, with 14 bases between. Per germline, CDR1 SGHRS and CDR2 YFSETQ. This CDR3 reads CASSTPYRATGELFF. CDR3 bases: TGCGCCAGCAGCACTCCTTACAGGGCCACCGGGGAGCTGTTTTTT.

This clone has just one count. The chain employs TRBV24-1 and TRBJ1-1; D might be TRBD1 (6 bases). Germline values: CDR1 KGHDR, CDR2 SFDVKD. The CDR3 has 13 residues. V shed 8 bases and J shed 3 bases, with 12 bases lying between them. CDR3 bases: TGTGCCACCAAGGGGTCAGGGGACACTGAAGCTTTCTTT. Amino acid sequence: CATKGSGDTEAFF.

The V and J genes are TRBV7-2 and TRBJ2-5; possibly TRBD2 for D (5 bases). The V and J ends lost 5 bases and 6 bases respectively, with 13 bases between them. Per germline, CDR1 SGHTA and CDR2 FQGNSA. This CDR3 spans 13 amino acids. The CDR3 is CASSLLEGKTQYF. For the CDR3, the DNA is TGTGCCAGCAGCCTTCTCGAGGGAAAGACCCAGTACTTC.

The chain recombines TRBV30 with TRBJ1-5; D may be TRBD1 (5 bases). CDR1 and CDR2 (germline): GTSNPN, SVGIG (reference sequence). The CDR3 runs to 14 residues. Trimming cost V 1 base and J 3 bases, with 10 bases left between them. The CDR3 DNA is TGTGCCTGGAGTGGGACATTGTACAATCAGCCCCAGCATTTT. Translating it yields CAWSGTLYNQPQHF.

V is TRBV7-9 and J is TRBJ2-2; D is uncertain. Trimming cost V 5 bases and J 7 bases, with 11 bases left between them. CDR1 is SEHNR, CDR2 FQNEAQ, per germline (reference sequence). The CDR3 is made up of 13 amino acids. The chain's CDR3 is CASSLPQVGELFF. The DNA of the CDR3 is TGTGCCAGCAGCCTTCCGCAGGTCGGGGAGCTGTTTTTT.

This chain connects TRBV5-5 to TRBJ2-5; possibly TRBD1 or TRBD2 for D (5 bases each). V lost 1 base to trimming and J lost 1 base, with 17 bases between them. Germline V gene lookup returns CDR1 SGHKS and CDR2 YYEKEE (reference sequence). The CDR3 runs 17 residues. This chain's CDR3 is CASSLTPLGVSQETQYF. In nucleotides, the CDR3 is TGTGCCAGCAGCTTGACACCGTTGGGGGTTTCCCAAGAGACCCAGTACTTC.

The chain joins TRBV7-2 to TRBJ2-1; D is perhaps TRBD1 (5 bases). CDR1 SGHTA and CDR2 FQGNSA come from the germline V gene. The CDR3 runs 14 residues. Trimming removed 5 bases from V and 6 bases from J, with 14 bases in between. CDR3 in amino acids: CASSQYQGFNEQFF. In nucleotides, the CDR3 is TGTGCCAGCAGCCAATATCAGGGATTCAATGAGCAGTTCTTC.

This rearrangement joins TRBV5-6 to TRBJ1-2; TRBD1 matches 7 bases. After removal of 0 bases from V and 3 bases from J, the junction contained 5 bases not matched to a gene. Germline loops: CDR1 SGHDT, CDR2 YYEEEE. The CDR3 runs to 15 residues. The CDR3 here is CASSLGQGNHYGYTF. As DNA, the CDR3 is TGTGCCAGCAGCTTGGGACAGGGAAATCACTATGGCTACACCTTC.

The V and J genes are TRBV18 and TRBJ2-7; a possible D gene is TRBD2 (5 bases). With 2 bases removed from V and 7 bases from J, the gap between germline ends came to 12 bases. The germline V gene encodes CDR1 KGHSH and CDR2 LQKENI. The CDR3 runs to 13 residues. The CDR3: CASSPGSEREQYF. The CDR3 bases are TGTGCCAGCTCACCAGGATCGGAGCGGGAGCAGTACTTC.

This clone was observed a few times. The chain joins TRBV5-1 to TRBJ1-4; 8 bases agree with TRBD1. The CDR3 sequence is 15 residues long. Germline V gene sequence: CDR1 SGHRS, CDR2 YFSETQ. After removal of 4 bases from V and 0 bases from J, the junction contained 2 bases not matched to a gene. CDR3 nucleotides: TGCGCCAGCAGCGTACAGGGGGCAACTAATGAAAAACTGTTTTTT. It specifies CASSVQGATNEKLFF.

The chain has TRBV5-1 and TRBJ2-2, with D unclear. The CDR3 is 14 amino acids. V was cut by 0 bases and J by 4 bases, with 7 bases left in between. CDR1 is SGHRS and CDR2 is YFSETQ in the germline V gene. The CDR3 DNA reads as TGCGCCAGCAGCTTGGGACATCCCACCGGGGAGCTGTTTTTT. This translates into CASSLGHPTGELFF. Using reference TRBV5-1 and TRBJ2-2 for the parts outside the CDR3, the full variable domain is KAGVTQTPRYLIKTRGQQVTLSCSPISGHRSVSWYQQTPGQGLQFLFEYFSETQRNKGNFPGRFSGRQFSNSRSEMNVSTLELGDSALYLCASSLGHPTGELFFGEGSRLTVL.

The J gene is TRBJ2-5, the V gene TRBV5-4, with D perhaps assigned TRBD1 or TRBD2 (5 bases each). This CDR3 has 16 residues. Trimming left V 6 bases short and J 2 bases short, with 20 bases between. Germline-derived CDR1 and CDR2 are SGHNT and YYREEE (reference sequence). The CDR3 spells CASTSYQGRGQETQYF. As DNA, the CDR3 is TGTGCCAGCACCTCCTATCAGGGTAGAGGGCAAGAGACCCAGTACTTC.

The chain couples TRBV5-4 to TRBJ1-3, with D uncertain. The CDR3 is 14 residues long. V was pared by 5 bases and J by 0 bases, with 9 bases between. Germline loops: CDR1 SGHNT, CDR2 YYREEE (reference sequence). The CDR3 sequence is CASRAGLSGNTIYF. The CDR3 coding sequence is TGTGCCAGCAGAGCTGGGCTCTCTGGAAACACCATATATTTT.

This rearrangement joins TRBV5-1 to TRBJ2-5; the D gene is possibly TRBD2 (6 bases). CDR1 SGHRS and CDR2 YFSETQ come from the germline V gene. The CDR3 length is 11 residues. Trimming stripped 6 bases from V and 5 bases from J, with 8 bases between. The CDR3 DNA reads TGCGCCAGCACGGGGGTTGAGACCCAGTACTTC. Protein product: CASTGVETQYF.

The chain employs TRBV6-6 and TRBJ1-1; D possibly corresponds to TRBD1 (6 bases). Per the germline V gene, CDR1 is MNHNY and CDR2 is SVGAGI (reference sequence). The CDR3 extends over 12 amino acids. V shed 4 bases and J shed 5 bases, with 8 bases lying between them. CDR3 in amino acids: CASSFQGTEAFF. The DNA for the CDR3 is TGTGCCAGCAGTTTCCAGGGGACTGAAGCTTTCTTT.

This chain connects TRBV29-1 to TRBJ2-7; 10 bases line up with TRBD1. Losses at the gene ends were 6 bases for V and 6 bases for J; bases not matched to a gene: 5. The CDR3 loop spans 12 amino acids. Germline CDR1 is SQVTM and CDR2 is ANQGSEA. In DNA form, the CDR3 reads TGCAGCGTGAGGGACAGGGGTTCCGAGCAGTACGTC. As protein: CSVRDRGSEQYV.

The chain employs TRBV7-8 and TRBJ2-4; D may be TRBD2 (6 bases). The CDR3 has 14 residues. Trimming took off 1 base at V and 6 bases at J, with 10 bases between the two ends. Germline-derived CDR1 and CDR2 are SGHVS and FQNEAQ. The CDR3 here is CASSLVGGSNIQYF. Here the CDR3 DNA reads TGTGCCAGCAGCTTAGTGGGAGGTTCAAACATTCAGTACTTC.

The V call is TRBV9, the J call TRBJ2-5; tentative D call: TRBD1 (8 bases). Trimming pared 2 bases from V and 4 bases from J, leaving 12 bases between. The CDR3 runs to 14 residues. Germline CDR1 and CDR2: SGDLS and YYNGEE. In DNA, the CDR3 is TGTGCCAGCAGCGTGAACAGGGGGGGAGAGACCCAGTACTTC. Translation: CASSVNRGGETQYF. The full variable domain, its missing parts supplied by reference TRBV9 and TRBJ2-5, is DSGVTQTPKHLITATGQRVTLRCSPRSGDLSVYWYQQSLDQGLQFLIQYYNGEERAKGNILERFSAQQFPDLHSELNLSSLELGDSALYFCASSVNRGGETQYFGPGTRLLVL.

The V call is TRBV5-1, the J call TRBJ1-1, with a possible D match to TRBD1 (5 bases). V lost 3 bases to trimming and J lost 1 base, with 13 bases between them. Germline V gene data show CDR1 as SGHRS and CDR2 as YFSETQ. The CDR3 loop spans 15 amino acids. CDR3 region: CASSYDSPKNTEAFF. The CDR3 coding sequence is TGCGCCAGCAGCTACGACAGTCCCAAGAACACTGAAGCTTTCTTT.

CDR3 loop: CSVVGRANTEAFF. The CDR3 DNA is TGCAGCGTCGTGGGGAGAGCGAACACTGAAGCTTTCTTT. The chain employs TRBV29-1 and TRBJ1-1; D is unresolved. The CDR3 contains 13 residues. With 6 bases removed from V and 1 base from J, the gap between germline ends came to 12 bases. The germline V gene encodes CDR1 SQVTM and CDR2 ANQGSEA.

V and J are TRBV5-1 and TRBJ2-1, with 14 bases lining up with TRBD2. CDR1 and CDR2 from the germline V gene are SGHRS and YFSETQ. V was clipped by 1 base and J by 3 bases; unmatched bases: 3. The CDR3 is 17 residues long. CDR3 sequence (DNA): TGCGCCAGCAGCTTGCGCGGGACTAGCGGGGGCTACAATGAGCAGTTCTTC. The encoded protein is CASSLRGTSGGYNEQFF.

This clone appeared a single time. V usage is TRBV24-1 and J usage is TRBJ2-7, with D possibly TRBD1 on 5 matching bases. Trimming removed 7 bases from V and 0 bases from J, with 21 bases in between. Per the germline V gene, CDR1 is KGHDR and CDR2 is SFDVKD. The CDR3 sequence is 17 residues long. The CDR3 region has the DNA TGTGCCACCAGCCCTCCGCCTTGGGGCGCGTCCTCCTACGAGCAGTACGTC. As protein: CATSPPPWGASSYEQYV.